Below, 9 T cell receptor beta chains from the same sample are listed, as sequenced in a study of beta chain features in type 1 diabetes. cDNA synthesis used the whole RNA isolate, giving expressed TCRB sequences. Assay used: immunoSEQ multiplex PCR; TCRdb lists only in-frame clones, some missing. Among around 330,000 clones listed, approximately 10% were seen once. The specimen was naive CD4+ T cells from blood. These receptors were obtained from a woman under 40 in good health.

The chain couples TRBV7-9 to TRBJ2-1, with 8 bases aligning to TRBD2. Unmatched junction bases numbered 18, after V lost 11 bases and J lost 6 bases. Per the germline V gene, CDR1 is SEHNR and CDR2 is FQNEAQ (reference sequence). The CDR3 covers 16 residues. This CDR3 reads CAAEVGGGRIGNEQFF. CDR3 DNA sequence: TGTGCCGCCGAAGTCGGTGGCGGGAGGATCGGCAATGAGCAGTTCTTC.

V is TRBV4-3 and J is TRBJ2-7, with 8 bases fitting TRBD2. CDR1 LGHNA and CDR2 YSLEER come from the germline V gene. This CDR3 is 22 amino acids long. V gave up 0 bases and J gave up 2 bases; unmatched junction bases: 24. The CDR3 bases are TGCGCCAGCAGCCAAGATAAATCATTTTCGCTAGCGGGCCGAAAAAAGGCCTACGAGCAGTACTTC. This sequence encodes CASSQDKSFSLAGRKKAYEQYF.

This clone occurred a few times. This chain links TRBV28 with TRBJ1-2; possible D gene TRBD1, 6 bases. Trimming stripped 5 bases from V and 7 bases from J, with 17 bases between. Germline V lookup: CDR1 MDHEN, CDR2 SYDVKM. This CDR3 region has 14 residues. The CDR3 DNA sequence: TGTGCCAGCAGTGCACCAAACAGGGCCACTGGCTACACCTTC. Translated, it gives CASSAPNRATGYTF.

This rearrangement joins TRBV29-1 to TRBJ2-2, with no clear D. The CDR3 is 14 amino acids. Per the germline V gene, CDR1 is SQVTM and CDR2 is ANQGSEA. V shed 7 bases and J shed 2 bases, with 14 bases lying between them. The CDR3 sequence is CSAATQSNTGELFF. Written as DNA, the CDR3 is TGCAGCGCCGCCACCCAGTCCAACACCGGGGAGCTGTTTTTT.

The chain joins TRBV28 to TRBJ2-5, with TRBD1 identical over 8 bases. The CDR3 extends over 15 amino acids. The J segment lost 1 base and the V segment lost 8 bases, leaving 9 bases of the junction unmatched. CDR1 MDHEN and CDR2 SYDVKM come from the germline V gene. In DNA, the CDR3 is TGTGCCAGCTCATATGGACAGGGTGGCCAAGAGACCCAGTACTTC. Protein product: CASSYGQGGQETQYF. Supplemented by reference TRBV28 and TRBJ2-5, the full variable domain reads DVKVTQSSRYLVKRTGEKVFLECVQDMDHENMFWYRQDPGLGLRLIYFSYDVKMKEKGDIPEGYSVSREKKERFSLILESASTNQTSMYLCASSYGQGGQETQYFGPGTRLLVL.

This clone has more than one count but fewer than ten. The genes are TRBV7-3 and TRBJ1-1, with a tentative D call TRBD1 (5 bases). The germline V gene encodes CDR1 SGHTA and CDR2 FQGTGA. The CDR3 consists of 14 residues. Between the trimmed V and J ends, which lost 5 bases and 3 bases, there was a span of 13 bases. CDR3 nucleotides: TGTGCCAGCAGCCCCTCGACAGTTTACACTGAAGCTTTCTTT. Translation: CASSPSTVYTEAFF.

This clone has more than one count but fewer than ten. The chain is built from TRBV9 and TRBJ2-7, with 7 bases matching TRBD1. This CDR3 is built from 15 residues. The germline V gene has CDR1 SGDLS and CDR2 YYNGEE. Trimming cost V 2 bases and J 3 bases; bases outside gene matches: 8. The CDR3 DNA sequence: TGTGCCAGCAGCGTCACAGGGGTGTCTTACTACGAGCAGTACTTC. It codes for CASSVTGVSYYEQYF.

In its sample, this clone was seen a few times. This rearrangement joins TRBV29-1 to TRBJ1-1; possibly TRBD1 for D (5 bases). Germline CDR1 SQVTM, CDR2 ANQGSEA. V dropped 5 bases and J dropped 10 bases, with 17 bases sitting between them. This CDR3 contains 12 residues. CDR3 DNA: TGCAGCGTTCCTCACCTTGGAAGGGGAGCTTTCTTT. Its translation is CSVPHLGRGAFF.

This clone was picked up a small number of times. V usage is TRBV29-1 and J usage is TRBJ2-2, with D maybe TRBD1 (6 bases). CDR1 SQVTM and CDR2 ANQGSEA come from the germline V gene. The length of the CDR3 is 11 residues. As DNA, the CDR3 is TGCGTCGGGACAAACACCGGGGAGCTGTTTTTT. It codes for CVGTNTGELFF.